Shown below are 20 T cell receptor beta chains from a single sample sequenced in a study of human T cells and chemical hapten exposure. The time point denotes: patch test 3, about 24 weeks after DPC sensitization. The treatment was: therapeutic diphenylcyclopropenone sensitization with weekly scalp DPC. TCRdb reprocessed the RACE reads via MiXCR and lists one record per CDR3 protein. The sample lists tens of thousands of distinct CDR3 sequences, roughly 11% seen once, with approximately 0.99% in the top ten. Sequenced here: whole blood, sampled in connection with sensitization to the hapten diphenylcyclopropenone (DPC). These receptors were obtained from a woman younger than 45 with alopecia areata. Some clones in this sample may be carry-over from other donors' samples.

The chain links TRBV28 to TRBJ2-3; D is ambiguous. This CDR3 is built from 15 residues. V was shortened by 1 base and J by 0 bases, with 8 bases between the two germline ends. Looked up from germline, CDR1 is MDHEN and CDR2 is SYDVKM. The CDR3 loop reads CASSLSPGSTDTQYF. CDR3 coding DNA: TGTGCCAGCAGTTTATCGCCAGGTAGCACAGATACGCAGTATTTT.

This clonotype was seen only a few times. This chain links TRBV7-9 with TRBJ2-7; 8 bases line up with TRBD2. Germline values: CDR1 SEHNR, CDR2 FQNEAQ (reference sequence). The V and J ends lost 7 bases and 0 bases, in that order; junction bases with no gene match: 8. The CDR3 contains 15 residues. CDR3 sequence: CASTPPSGSSYEQYF. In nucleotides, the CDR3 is TGTGCCAGCACCCCCCCCAGCGGGAGCTCCTACGAGCAGTACTTC. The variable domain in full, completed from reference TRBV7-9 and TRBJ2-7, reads DTGVSQNPRHKITKRGQNVTFRCDPISEHNRLYWYRQTLGQGPEFLTYFQNEAQLEKSRLLSDRFSAERPKGSFSTLEIQRTEQGDSAMYLCASTPPSGSSYEQYFGPGTRLTVT.

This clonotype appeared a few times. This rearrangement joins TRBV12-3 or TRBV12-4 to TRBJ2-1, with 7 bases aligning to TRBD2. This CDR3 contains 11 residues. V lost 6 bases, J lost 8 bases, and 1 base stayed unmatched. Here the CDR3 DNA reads TGTGCCAGCAGGCTAGCGGATGAGCAGTTCTTC. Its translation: CASRLADEQFF.

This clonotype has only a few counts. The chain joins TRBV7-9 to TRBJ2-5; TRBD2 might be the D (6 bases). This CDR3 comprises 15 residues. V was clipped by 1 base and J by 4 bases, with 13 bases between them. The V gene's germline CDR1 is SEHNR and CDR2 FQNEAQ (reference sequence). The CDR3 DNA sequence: TGTGCCAGCAGCTTAGGCCTAGCGACCGGAGAGACCCAGTACTTC. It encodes CASSLGLATGETQYF.

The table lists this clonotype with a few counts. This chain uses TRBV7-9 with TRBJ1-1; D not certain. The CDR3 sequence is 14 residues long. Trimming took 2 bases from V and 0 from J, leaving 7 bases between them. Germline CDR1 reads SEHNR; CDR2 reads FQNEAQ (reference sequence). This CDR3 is CASSLFVMNTEAFF. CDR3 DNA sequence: TGTGCCAGCAGCTTATTCGTCATGAACACTGAAGCTTTCTTT.

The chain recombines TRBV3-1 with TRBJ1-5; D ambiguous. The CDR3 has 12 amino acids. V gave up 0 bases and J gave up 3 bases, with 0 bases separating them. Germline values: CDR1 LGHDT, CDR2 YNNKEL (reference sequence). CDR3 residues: CASSQDNQPQHF. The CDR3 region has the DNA TGTGCCAGCAGCCAAGACAATCAGCCCCAGCATTTT.

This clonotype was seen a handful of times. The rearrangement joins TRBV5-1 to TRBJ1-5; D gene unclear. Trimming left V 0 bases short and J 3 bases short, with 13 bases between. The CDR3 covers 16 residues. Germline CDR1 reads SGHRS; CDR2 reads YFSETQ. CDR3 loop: CASSLGSMEYNQPQHF. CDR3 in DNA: TGCGCCAGCAGCTTGGGATCGATGGAGTACAATCAGCCCCAGCATTTT.

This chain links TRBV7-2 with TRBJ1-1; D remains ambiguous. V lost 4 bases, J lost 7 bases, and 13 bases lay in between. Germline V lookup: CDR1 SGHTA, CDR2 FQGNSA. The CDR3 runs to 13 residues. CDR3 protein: CASSSEKGYEAFF. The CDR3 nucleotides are TGTGCCAGCAGCTCAGAAAAGGGCTATGAAGCTTTCTTT.

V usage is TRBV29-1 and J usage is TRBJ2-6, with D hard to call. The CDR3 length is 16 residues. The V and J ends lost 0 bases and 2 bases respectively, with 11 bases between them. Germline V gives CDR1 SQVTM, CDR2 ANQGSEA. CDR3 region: CSVEDVRRTGANVLTF. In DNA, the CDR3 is TGCAGCGTTGAAGATGTTCGAAGGACTGGGGCCAACGTCCTGACTTTC. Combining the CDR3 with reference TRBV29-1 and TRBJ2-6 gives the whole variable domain SAVISQKPSRDICQRGTSLTIQCQVDSQVTMMFWYRQQPGQSLTLIATANQGSEATYESGFVIDKFPISRPNLTFSTLTVSNMSPEDSSIYLCSVEDVRRTGANVLTFGAGSRLTVL.

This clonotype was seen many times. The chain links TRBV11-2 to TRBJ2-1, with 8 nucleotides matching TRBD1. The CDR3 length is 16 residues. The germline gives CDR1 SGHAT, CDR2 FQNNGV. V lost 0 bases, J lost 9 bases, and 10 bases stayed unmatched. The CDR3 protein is CASSLDLRQGAAEQFF. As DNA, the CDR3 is TGTGCCAGCAGCTTAGACTTACGGCAGGGGGCGGCTGAGCAGTTCTTC.

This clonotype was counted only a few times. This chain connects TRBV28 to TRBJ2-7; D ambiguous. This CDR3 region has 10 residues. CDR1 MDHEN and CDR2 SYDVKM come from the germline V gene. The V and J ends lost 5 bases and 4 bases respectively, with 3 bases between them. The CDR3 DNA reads TGTGCCAGCAGTAAATACGAGCAGTACTTC. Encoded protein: CASSKYEQYF.

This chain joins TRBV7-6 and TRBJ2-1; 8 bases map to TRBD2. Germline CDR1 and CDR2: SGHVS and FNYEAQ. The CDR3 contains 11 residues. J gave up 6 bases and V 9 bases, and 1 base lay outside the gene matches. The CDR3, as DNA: TGTGCCAGTACTAGCGGCAATGAGCAGTTCTTC. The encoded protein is CASTSGNEQFF.

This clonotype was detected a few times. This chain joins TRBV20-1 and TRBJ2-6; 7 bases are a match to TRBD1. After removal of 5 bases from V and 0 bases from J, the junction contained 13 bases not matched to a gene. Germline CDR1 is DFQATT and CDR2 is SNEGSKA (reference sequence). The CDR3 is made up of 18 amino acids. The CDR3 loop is CSAGEEQGISSGANVLTF. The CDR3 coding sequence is TGCAGTGCTGGTGAAGAACAGGGGATAAGCTCTGGGGCCAACGTCCTGACTTTC.

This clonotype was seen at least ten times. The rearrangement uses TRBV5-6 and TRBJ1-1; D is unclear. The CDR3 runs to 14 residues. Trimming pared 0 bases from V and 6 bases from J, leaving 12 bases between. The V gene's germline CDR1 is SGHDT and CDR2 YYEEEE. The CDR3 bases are TGTGCCAGCAGCTTGGGCAGGTTTGAAGCTGAAGCTTTCTTT. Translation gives CASSLGRFEAEAFF.

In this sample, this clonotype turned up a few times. CDR3 residues: CASSKAGGRNEQFF. The CDR3 DNA reads as TGTGCCAGCAGTAAAGCGGGGGGGAGGAATGAGCAGTTCTTC. This chain links TRBV28 with TRBJ2-1, with 10 positions matching TRBD2. Germline V gives CDR1 MDHEN, CDR2 SYDVKM. Unmatched junction bases numbered 5, after V lost 5 bases and J lost 7 bases. The CDR3 extends over 14 amino acids. Using reference TRBV28 and TRBJ2-1 for the parts outside the CDR3, the full variable domain is DVKVTQSSRYLVKRTGEKVFLECVQDMDHENMFWYRQDPGLGLRLIYFSYDVKMKEKGDIPEGYSVSREKKERFSLILESASTNQTSMYLCASSKAGGRNEQFFGPGTRLTVL.

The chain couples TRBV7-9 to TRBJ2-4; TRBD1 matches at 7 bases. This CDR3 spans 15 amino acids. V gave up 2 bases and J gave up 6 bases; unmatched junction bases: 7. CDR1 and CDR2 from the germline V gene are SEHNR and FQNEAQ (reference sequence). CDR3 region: CASSLSGAGGNIQYF. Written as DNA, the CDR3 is TGTGCCAGCAGCTTAAGTGGGGCAGGGGGAAACATTCAGTACTTC.

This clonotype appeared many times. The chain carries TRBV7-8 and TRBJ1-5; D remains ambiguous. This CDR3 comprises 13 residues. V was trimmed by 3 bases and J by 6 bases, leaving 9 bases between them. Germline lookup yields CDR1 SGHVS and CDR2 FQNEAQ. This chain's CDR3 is CASSLTELQPQHF. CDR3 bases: TGTGCCAGCAGCTTGACGGAACTTCAGCCCCAGCATTTT.

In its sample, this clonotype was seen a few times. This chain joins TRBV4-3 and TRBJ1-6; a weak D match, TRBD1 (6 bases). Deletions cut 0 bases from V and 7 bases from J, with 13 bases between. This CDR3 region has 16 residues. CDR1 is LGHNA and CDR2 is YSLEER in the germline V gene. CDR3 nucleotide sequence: TGCGCCAGCAGCCAAGATGTACAGGGTCGGAATTCACCCCTCCACTTT. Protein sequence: CASSQDVQGRNSPLHF.

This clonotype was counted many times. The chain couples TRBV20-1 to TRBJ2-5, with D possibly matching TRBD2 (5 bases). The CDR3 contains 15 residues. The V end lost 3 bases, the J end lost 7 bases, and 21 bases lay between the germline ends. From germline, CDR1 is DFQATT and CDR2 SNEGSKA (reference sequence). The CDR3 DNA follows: TGCAGTGCTAGTCAGTCGGCTCCGGGAAGAGGGACCCAGTACTTC. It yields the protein CSASQSAPGRGTQYF.

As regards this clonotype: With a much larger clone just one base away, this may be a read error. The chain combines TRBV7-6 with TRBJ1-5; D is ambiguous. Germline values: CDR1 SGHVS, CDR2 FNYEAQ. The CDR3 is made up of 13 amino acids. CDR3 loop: CAGSLEGNQPQHF. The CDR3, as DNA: TGTGCCGGCAGCTTGGAAGGCAATCAGCCCCAGCATTTT.